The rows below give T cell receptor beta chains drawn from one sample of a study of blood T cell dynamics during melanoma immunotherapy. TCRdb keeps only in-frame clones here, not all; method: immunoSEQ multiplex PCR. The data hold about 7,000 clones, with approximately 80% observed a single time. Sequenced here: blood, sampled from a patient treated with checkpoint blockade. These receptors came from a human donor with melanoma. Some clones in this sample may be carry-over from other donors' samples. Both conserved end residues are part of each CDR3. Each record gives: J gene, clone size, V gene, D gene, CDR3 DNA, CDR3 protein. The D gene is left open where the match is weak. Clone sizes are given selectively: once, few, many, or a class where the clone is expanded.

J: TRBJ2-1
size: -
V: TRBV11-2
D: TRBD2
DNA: TGTGCCAGCAGCTCCGAGATAGCGGGGTCCTACAATGAGCAGTTCTTC
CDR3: CASSSEIAGSYNEQFF

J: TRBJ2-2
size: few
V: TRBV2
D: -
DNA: TGTGCCAGCAGTCAAGCGAACACCGGGGAGCTGTTTTTT
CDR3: CASSQANTGELFF

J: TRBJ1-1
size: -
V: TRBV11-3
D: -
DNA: TGTGCCAGCAGCCAAGGCACTGAAGCTTTCTTT
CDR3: CASSQGTEAFF

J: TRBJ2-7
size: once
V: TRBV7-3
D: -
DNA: TGTGCCAGCAGCGAGGGGGTCGCGAACGAGCAGTACTTC
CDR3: CASSEGVANEQYF

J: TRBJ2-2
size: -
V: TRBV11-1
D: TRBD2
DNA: TGTGCCAGCAGCGGCTCTAGCGGGAGGGACACCGGGGAGCTGTTTTTT
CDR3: CASSGSSGRDTGELFF

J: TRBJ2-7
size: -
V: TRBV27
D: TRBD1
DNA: TGTGCCAGCAGTTCGGACAGGGCTTACGAGCAGTACTTC
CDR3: CASSSDRAYEQYF

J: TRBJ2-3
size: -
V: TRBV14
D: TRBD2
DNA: TGTGCCAGCAGCCAACGAGCGGGAGTAGAGACAGATACGCAGTATTTT
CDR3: CASSQRAGVETDTQYF

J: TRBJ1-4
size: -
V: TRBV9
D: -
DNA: TGTGCCAGCAGCGTAGGGACCGGCAATGAAAAACTGTTTTTT
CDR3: CASSVGTGNEKLFF

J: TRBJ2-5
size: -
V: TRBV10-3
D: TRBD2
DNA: TGTGCCATCAGTCGAGCGGGAGGGCCTTACGAGACCCAGTACTTC
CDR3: CAISRAGGPYETQYF

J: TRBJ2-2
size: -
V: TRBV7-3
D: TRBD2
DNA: TGTGCCAGCAGCTTAGGGACTAGCCCGAACACCGGGGAGCTGTTTTTT
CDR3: CASSLGTSPNTGELFF

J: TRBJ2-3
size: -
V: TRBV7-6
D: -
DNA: TGTGCCAGCAGCTTAATAGGCCGCACAGATACGCAGTATTTT
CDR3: CASSLIGRTDTQYF

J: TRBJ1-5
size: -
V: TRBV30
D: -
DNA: TGTGCCTGGAGTTCCAACAGGGCGGTGAACAATCAGCCCCAGCATTTT
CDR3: CAWSSNRAVNNQPQHF

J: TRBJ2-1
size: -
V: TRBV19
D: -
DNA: TGTGCCAGTAGTCCCCGCGGCACCAACAATGAGCAGTTCTTC
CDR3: CASSPRGTNNEQFF

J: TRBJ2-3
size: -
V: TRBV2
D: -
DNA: TGTGCCAGCAGAAAGGACTCAGGACAAGGAGATACGCAGTATTTT
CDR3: CASRKDSGQGDTQYF

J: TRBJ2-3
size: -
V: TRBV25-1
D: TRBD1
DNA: TGTGCCAGCAGTGCCCCGACAGGGTTTAAAGATACGCAGTATTTT
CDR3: CASSAPTGFKDTQYF

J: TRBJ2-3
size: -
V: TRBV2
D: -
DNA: TGTGCCAGCAAAGACGGCGTCAGCACAGATACGCAGTATTTT
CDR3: CASKDGVSTDTQYF

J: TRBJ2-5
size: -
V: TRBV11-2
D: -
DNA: TGTGCCAGCAGCCGTAACGCCCAGGTACCGGGAGAGACCCAGTACTTC
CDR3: CASSRNAQVPGETQYF

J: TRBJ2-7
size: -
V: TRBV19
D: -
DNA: TGTGCCAGTAGGCTTGGGGTCGGCGAGCAGTACTTC
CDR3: CASRLGVGEQYF

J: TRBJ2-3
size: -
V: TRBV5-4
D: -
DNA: TGTGCCAGCAGCTTGTTTAGCACAGATACGCAGTATTTT
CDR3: CASSLFSTDTQYF

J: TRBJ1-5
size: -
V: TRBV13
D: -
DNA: TGTGCCAGCAGCTTGGCAGGGGATCAGCCCCAGCATTTT
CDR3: CASSLAGDQPQHF

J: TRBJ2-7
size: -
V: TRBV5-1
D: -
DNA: TGCGCCAGCAGCCCATCGACAGGGACTATTCCCTACGAGCAGTACTTC
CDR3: CASSPSTGTIPYEQYF

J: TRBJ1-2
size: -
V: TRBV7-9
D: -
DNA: TGTGCCAGCAGCTTAAGAGGCGATGGCTACACCTTC
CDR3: CASSLRGDGYTF

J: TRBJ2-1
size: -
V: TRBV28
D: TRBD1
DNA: TGTGCCAGCAGTTTTGATCCCACGGGGGGACAGGGGGGCTCCTACAATGAGCAGTTCTTC
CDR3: CASSFDPTGGQGGSYNEQFF

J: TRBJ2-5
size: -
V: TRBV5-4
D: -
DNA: TGTGCCAGCAGCTACCAGGGTTCCCAAGAGACCCAGTACTTC
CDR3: CASSYQGSQETQYF

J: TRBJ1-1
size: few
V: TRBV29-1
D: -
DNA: TGCAGCGTTAAACAATTGGGGCCTGAAGCTTTCTTT
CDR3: CSVKQLGPEAFF

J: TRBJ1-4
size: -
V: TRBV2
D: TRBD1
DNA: TGTGCCAGCAGTAGACAGGGCCAGAGTAATGAAAAACTGTTTTTT
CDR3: CASSRQGQSNEKLFF

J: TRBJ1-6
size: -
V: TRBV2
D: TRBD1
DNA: TGTGCCAGCAGTCAAACCACAGGGACAGGGGGGCAGAGATATAATTCACCCCTCCACTTT
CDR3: CASSQTTGTGGQRYNSPLHF

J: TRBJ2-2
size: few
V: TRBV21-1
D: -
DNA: TGTGCCAGCCACACCGGGGAGCTGTTTTTT
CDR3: CASHTGELFF

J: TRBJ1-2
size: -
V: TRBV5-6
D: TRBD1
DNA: TGTGCCAGCAGCCACAGGGGGCAGCTGGTAAACTATGGCTACACCTTC
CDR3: CASSHRGQLVNYGYTF

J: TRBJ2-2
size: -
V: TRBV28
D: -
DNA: TGTGCCAGCAGTTTCAGAGTAGCGGAGAACACCGGGGAGCTGTTTTTT
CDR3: CASSFRVAENTGELFF

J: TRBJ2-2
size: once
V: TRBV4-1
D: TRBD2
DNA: TGCGCCAGCAGCCAAGATGTAGCTAGCGGGAGACCCGGGGAGCTGTTTTTT
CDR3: CASSQDVASGRPGELFF

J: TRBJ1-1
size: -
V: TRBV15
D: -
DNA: TGTGCCACCAGCAGAGATTTAGCGCCGAACACTGAAGCTTTCTTT
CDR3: CATSRDLAPNTEAFF

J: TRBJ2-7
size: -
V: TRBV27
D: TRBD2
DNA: TGTGCCAGCAGACCGCCGGGACTAGCGGGAACCTACGAGCAGTACTTC
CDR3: CASRPPGLAGTYEQYF

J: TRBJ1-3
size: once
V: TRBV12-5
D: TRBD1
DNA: TGTGCTAGTGGTTTGTACAGGGGGCTTGGAAACACCATATATTTT
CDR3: CASGLYRGLGNTIYF

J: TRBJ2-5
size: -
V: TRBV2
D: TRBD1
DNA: TGTGCCAGCAGTAGATCGGGACAGCGACCCGAAGAGACCCAGTACTTC
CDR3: CASSRSGQRPEETQYF

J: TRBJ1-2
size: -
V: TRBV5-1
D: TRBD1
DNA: TGCGCCAGCAGCTTGTCCCCCGGGACAGGGGGCGAGGGCTCTTTGTTC
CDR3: CASSLSPGTGGEGSLF

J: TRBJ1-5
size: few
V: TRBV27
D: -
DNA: TGTGCCAGCAGTTTATCGCCGTTAGGCAATCAGCCCCAGCATTTT
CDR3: CASSLSPLGNQPQHF

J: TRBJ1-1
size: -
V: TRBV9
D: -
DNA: TGTGCCAGCAGCGTAGTTGAATCGAGAACCACTGAAGCTTTCTTT
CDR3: CASSVVESRTTEAFF

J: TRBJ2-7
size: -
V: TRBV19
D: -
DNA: TGTGCCAGTAGTAAGGCCTGGAGGGAATCCGAGCAGTACTTC
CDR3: CASSKAWRESEQYF

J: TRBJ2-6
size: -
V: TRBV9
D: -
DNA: TGTGCCAGCAGCGTTGGCAGGGCCGGGGCCAACGTCCTGACTTTC
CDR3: CASSVGRAGANVLTF

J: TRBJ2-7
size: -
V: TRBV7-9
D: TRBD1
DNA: TGTGCCAGCAGCCTAGGACAGGCTGGAAACGAGCAGTACTTC
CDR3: CASSLGQAGNEQYF

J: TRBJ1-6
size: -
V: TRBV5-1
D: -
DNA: TGCGCCAGCAGCCGCATAGTAGGGGCGCAGGATTCACCCCTCCACTTT
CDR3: CASSRIVGAQDSPLHF

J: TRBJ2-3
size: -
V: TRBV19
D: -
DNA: TGTGCCAGTAGTATTTGGAGCGGGTGGAATCTGAACACAGATACGCAGTATTTT
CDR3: CASSIWSGWNLNTDTQYF

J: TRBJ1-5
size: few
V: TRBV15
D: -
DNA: TGTGCCACCAGGGAATTAGGCGGTCAGCCCCAGCATTTT
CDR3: CATRELGGQPQHF

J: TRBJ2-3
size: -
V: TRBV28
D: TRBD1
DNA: TGTGCCAGCAGGAATGAGGACAGGCGCACAGATACGCAGTATTTT
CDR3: CASRNEDRRTDTQYF

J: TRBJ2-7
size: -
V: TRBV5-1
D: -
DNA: TGCGCCAGCAGCTTGGGCCAGGGCAGCGCCGAGCAGTACTTC
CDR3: CASSLGQGSAEQYF

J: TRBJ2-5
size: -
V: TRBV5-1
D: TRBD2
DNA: TGCGCCAGCAGCTACGGAGCGGGAGGGGAGACCCAGTACTTC
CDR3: CASSYGAGGETQYF

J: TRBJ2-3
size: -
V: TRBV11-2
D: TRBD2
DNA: TGTGCCAGCAGACTCTCCCGGGAGGGCACAGATACGCAGTATTTT
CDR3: CASRLSREGTDTQYF

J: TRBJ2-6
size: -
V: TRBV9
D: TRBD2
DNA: TGTGCCAGCAGCGGGAGCGGGAGGGGATCTGGGGCCAACGTCCTGACTTTC
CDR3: CASSGSGRGSGANVLTF

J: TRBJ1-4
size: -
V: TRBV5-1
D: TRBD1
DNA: TGCGCCAGCAGCCCGGACAGGGGGAATGAAAAACTGTTTTTT
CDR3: CASSPDRGNEKLFF

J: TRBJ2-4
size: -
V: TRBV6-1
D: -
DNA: TGTGCCAGCAGTAAGACTCAAGCCAAAAACATTCAGTACTTC
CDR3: CASSKTQAKNIQYF

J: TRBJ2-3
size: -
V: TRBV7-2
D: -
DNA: TGTGCCAGCAGCTTAGCTTTCGGGGCACCGCTAACAGATACGCAGTATTTT
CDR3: CASSLAFGAPLTDTQYF

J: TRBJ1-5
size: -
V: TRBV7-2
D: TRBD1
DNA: TGTGCCAGCAGCCGAGGGACAGGGGATCAGCCCCAGCATTTT
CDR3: CASSRGTGDQPQHF